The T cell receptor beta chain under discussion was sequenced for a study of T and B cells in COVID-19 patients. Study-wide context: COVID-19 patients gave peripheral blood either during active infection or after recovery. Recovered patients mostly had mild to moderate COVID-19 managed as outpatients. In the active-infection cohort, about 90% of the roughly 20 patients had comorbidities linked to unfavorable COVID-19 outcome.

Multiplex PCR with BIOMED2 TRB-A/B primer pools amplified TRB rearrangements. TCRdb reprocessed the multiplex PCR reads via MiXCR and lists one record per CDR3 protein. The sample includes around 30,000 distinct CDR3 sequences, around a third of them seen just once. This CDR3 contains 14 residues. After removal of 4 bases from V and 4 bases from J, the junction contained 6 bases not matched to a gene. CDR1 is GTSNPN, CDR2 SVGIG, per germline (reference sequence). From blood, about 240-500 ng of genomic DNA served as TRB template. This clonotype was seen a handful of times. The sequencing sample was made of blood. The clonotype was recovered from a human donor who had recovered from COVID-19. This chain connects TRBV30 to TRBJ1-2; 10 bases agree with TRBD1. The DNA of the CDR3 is TGTGCCTGGAAAGGGACAGGGGTAATCTATGGCTACACCTTC. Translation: CAWKGTGVIYGYTF.